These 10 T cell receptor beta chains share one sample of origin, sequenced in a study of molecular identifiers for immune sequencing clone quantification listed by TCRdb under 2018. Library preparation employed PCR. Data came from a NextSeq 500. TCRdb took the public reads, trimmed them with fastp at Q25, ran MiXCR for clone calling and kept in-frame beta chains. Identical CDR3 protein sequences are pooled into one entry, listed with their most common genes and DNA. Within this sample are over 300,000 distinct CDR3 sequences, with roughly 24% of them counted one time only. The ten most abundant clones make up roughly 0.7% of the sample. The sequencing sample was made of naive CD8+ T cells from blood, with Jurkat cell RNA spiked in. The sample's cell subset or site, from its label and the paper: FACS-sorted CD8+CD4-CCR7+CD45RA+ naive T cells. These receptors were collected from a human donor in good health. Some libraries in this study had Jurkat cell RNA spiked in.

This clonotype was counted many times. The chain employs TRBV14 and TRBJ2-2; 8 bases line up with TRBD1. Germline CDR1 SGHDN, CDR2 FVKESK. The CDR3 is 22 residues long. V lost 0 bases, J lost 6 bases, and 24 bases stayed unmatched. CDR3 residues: CASSQEPGVTGEAGPTPGELFF. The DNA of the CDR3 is TGTGCCAGCAGCCAAGAGCCCGGAGTGACAGGGGAAGCGGGCCCTACGCCCGGGGAGCTGTTTTTT.

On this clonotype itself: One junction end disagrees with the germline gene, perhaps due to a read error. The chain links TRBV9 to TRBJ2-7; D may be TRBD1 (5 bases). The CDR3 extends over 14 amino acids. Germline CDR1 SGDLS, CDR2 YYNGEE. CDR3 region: CAGSVWGTSYEQYF. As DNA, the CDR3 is TGTGCCGGCAGCGTATGGGGCACAAGCTACGAGCAGTACTTC.

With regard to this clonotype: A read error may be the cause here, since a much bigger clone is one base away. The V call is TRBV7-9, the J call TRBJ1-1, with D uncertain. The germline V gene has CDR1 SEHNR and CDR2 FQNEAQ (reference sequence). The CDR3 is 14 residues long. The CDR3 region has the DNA TGTGTCAGCAGCTTAGATTCCCGACGCACTGAAGCTTTCTTT. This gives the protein CVSSLDSRRTEAFF.

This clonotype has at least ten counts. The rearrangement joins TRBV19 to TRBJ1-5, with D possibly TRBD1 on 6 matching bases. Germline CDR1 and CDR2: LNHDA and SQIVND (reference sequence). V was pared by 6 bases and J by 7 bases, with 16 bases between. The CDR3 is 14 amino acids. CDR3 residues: CASRLQGTGQPQHF. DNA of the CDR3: TGTGCCAGTAGGCTACAGGGAACAGGCCAGCCCCAGCATTTT.

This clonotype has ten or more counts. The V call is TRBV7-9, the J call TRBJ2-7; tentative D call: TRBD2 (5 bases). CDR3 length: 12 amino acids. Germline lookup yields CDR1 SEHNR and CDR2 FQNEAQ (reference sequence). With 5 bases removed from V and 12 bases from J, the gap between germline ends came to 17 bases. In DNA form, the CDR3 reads TGTGCCAGCAGCGATTCCAGCGGCTCCTGGTACTTC. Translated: CASSDSSGSWYF.

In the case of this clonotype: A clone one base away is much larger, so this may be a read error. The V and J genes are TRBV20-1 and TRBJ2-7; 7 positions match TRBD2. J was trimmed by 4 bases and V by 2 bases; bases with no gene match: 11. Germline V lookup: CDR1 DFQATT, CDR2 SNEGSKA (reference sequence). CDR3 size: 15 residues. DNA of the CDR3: TGCAGTGCTAGAAACGTCGACAGCGGGACTTACGAGCAGTACTTC. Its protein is CSARNVDSGTYEQYF.

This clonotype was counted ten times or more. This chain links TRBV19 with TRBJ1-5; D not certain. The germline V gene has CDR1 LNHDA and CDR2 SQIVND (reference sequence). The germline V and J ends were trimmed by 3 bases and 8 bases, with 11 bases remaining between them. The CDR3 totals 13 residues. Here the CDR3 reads CASSMVGWEPQHF. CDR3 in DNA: TGTGCCAGTAGTATGGTTGGTTGGGAGCCCCAGCATTTT. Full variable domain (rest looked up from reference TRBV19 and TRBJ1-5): DGGITQSPKYLFRKEGQNVTLSCEQNLNHDAMYWYRQDPGQGLRLIYYSQIVNDFQKGDIAEGYSVSREKKESFPLTVTSAQKNPTAFYLCASSMVGWEPQHFGDGTRLSIL.

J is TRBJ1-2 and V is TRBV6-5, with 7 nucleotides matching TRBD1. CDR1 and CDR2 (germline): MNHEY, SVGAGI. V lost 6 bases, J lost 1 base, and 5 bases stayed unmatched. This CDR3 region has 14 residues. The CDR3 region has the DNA TGTGCCAGCAGGGTCACAGGGGTTAACTATGGCTACACCTTC. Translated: CASRVTGVNYGYTF.

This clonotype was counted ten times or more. The chain's CDR3 is CASSQGQGVYDTDTQYF. CDR3 nucleotide sequence: TGTGCCAGCAGCCAGGGACAGGGGGTATATGATACAGATACGCAGTATTTT. V usage is TRBV5-6 and J usage is TRBJ2-3, with TRBD1 identical over 11 bases. Germline V gene lookup returns CDR1 SGHDT and CDR2 YYEEEE. The CDR3 loop spans 17 amino acids. V shed 4 bases, J shed 3 bases, and the junction held 10 bases outside the gene matches.

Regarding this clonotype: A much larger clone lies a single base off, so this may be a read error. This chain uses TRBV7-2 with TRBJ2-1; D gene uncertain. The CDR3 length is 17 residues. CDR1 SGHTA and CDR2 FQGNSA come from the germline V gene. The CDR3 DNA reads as TGTGCCAGCAGCTTAGTTTTAGCTACAAGCTCCTACAATGGGCAGTTCTTC. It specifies CASSLVLATSSYNGQFF. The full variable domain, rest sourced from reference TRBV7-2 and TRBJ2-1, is GAGVSQSPSNKVTEKGKDVELRCDPISGHTALYWYRQSLGQGLEFLIYFQGNSAPDKSGLPSDRFSAERTGGSVSTLTIQRTQQEDSAVYLCASSLVLATSSYNGQFFGPGTRLTVL.